The 6 T cell receptor beta chains below all came from one sample that was sequenced in a study of blood T cell repertoires in COVID-19. Here immunoSEQ multiplex PCR was the method, and the copy in TCRdb shows in-frame clones only, minus some. This table holds 150,000 to 200,000 clones, around 80% found once. Sequencing was done on a sample of PBMCs or T cells enriched from blood (not recorded which). Receptor source: a man between 65 and 80 years old who had been exposed to COVID-19.

The rearrangement joins TRBV7-8 to TRBJ1-1; D is undetermined. This CDR3 has 15 amino acids. V lost 3 bases to trimming and J lost 4 bases, with 15 bases between them. In germline, CDR1 is SGHVS, CDR2 FQNEAQ. CDR3 loop: CASSLTSGTGTEAFF. The CDR3 DNA follows: TGTGCCAGCAGCTTGACTTCGGGAACGGGCACTGAAGCTTTCTTT.

This clone was detected once. This sequence joins TRBV27 and TRBJ2-1; 8 bases are a match to TRBD2. The V gene end was trimmed by 4 bases and the J gene end by 4 bases; junction bases not matched to a gene: 6. Germline V lookup: CDR1 MNHEY, CDR2 SMNVEV (reference sequence). This CDR3 contains 15 residues. Here the CDR3 reads CASSSGLAPYNEQFF. The CDR3 DNA follows: TGTGCCAGCAGTTCCGGACTAGCCCCTTACAATGAGCAGTTCTTC.

The rearrangement links TRBV3-1 (or the pseudogene TRBV3-2) to TRBJ1-1; D might be TRBD1 (5 bases). This CDR3 comprises 15 residues. Trimming removed 6 bases from V and 2 bases from J, with 16 bases in between. Looked up from germline, CDR1 is LGHDT and CDR2 is YNNKEL (reference sequence). The CDR3: CASSLSGGANTEAFF. The CDR3 DNA reads as TGTGCCAGCAGTCTTTCCGGAGGGGCCAACACTGAAGCTTTCTTT.

The chain combines TRBV7-9 with TRBJ1-2; 9 bases are shared with TRBD1. This CDR3 spans 15 amino acids. Germline-derived CDR1 and CDR2 are SEHNR and FQNEAQ (reference sequence). Trimming cost V 4 bases and J 5 bases; bases outside gene matches: 8. DNA of the CDR3: TGTGCCAGCAGCTCCGACACAGGGGGCAGGTATGGCTACACCTTC. It codes for CASSSDTGGRYGYTF. The variable domain in full, completed from reference TRBV7-9 and TRBJ1-2, reads DTGVSQNPRHKITKRGQNVTFRCDPISEHNRLYWYRQTLGQGPEFLTYFQNEAQLEKSRLLSDRFSAERPKGSFSTLEIQRTEQGDSAMYLCASSSDTGGRYGYTFGSGTRLTVV.

This chain links TRBV19 with TRBJ1-1, with 11 positions matching TRBD1. CDR1 and CDR2 (germline): LNHDA, SQIVND (reference sequence). CDR3 length: 17 amino acids. Germline trimming cut 5 bases from V and 3 bases from J; bases unmatched to any gene: 11. The chain's CDR3 is CASSPGTGGGLDTEAFF. The CDR3 region has the DNA TGTGCCAGTAGTCCAGGGACAGGGGGTGGATTGGACACTGAAGCTTTCTTT.

This sequence joins TRBV6-5 and TRBJ2-2; TRBD1 agrees at 10 bases. The CDR3 runs to 15 residues. Germline CDR1 reads MNHEY; CDR2 reads SVGAGI. V trimming: 7 bases; J trimming: 4 bases; junction bases outside the gene matches: 6. CDR3 bases: TGTGCCAGCACATCGGACAGGGGGTCCACCGGGGAGCTGTTTTTT. This gives the protein CASTSDRGSTGELFF.